Presented here are 30 T cell receptor beta chains from one specimen sequenced in a study of blood T cell repertoires in COVID-19. Using immunoSEQ multiplex PCR, the repertoire was profiled, and TCRdb retains in-frame clones only, with some absent. Of tens of thousands of clones in the sample, approximately 86% were seen once. Source material: peripheral blood. All receptors come from a man aged 35-49 years with COVID-19, enrolled during active disease.

The DNA of the CDR3 is TGTGCCAGCAGTTCCATCAGGCCTAGCACAGATACGCAGTATTTT. Its protein product is CASSSIRPSTDTQYF. The rearrangement joins TRBV5-6 to TRBJ2-3; D is unclear. There are 15 residues in the CDR3. The germline CDR1 and CDR2 sequences are SGHDT and YYEEEE. Trimming took off 5 bases at V and 0 bases at J, with 13 bases between the two ends.

This sequence joins TRBV27 and TRBJ2-5; tentatively, D is TRBD2 (5 bases). CDR1 is MNHEY, CDR2 SMNVEV, per germline (reference sequence). This CDR3 comprises 13 residues. The V gene lost 8 bases and the J gene lost 1 base, with 11 bases spanning the gap. The CDR3 is CASGLTIQETQYF. The DNA of the CDR3 is TGTGCCAGCGGCCTGACTATCCAAGAGACCCAGTACTTC.

The V and J genes are TRBV27 and TRBJ1-1, with 7 bases identical to TRBD1. This CDR3 is 15 amino acids long. Germline CDR1 is MNHEY and CDR2 is SMNVEV (reference sequence). The junction had 3 bases not matched to a gene; V was cut back by 2 bases and J by 0 bases. CDR3 sequence (DNA): TGTGCCAGCAGTTTAAATACAGGGGTGAACACTGAAGCTTTCTTT. Translating it yields CASSLNTGVNTEAFF.

The V call is TRBV2, the J call TRBJ1-1; D gene unclear. This CDR3 comprises 11 residues. The germline CDR1 and CDR2 sequences are SNHLY and FYNNEI. Trimming pared 5 bases from V and 3 bases from J, leaving 4 bases between. The CDR3 here is CASSRDTEAFF. In DNA form, the CDR3 reads TGTGCCAGCAGTCGAGACACTGAAGCTTTCTTT. The full variable domain, rest sourced from reference TRBV2 and TRBJ1-1, is EPEVTQTPSHQVTQMGQEVILRCVPISNHLYFYWYRQILGQKVEFLVSFYNNEISEKSEIFDDQFSVERPDGSNFTLKIRSTKLEDSAMYFCASSRDTEAFFGQGTRLTVV.

The chain is built from TRBV7-6 and TRBJ2-7; 9 bases align to TRBD2. This CDR3 has 19 amino acids. Germline assignment: CDR1 SGHVS and CDR2 FNYEAQ. V lost 1 base, J lost 4 bases, and 17 bases stayed unmatched. CDR3 DNA: TGTGCCAGCAGCTTAGAGGGGGGGTTTAGCGGGAGAGGGCTGTACGAGCAGTACTTC. Encoded protein: CASSLEGGFSGRGLYEQYF.

This sequence joins TRBV4-1 and TRBJ2-5; 11 positions agree with TRBD1. Germline CDR1 MGHRA, CDR2 YSYEKL. Trimming at V came to 4 bases and at J to 5 bases, leaving 6 bases not matched to a gene. The CDR3 has 15 residues. CDR3 loop: CASSPPGQGGETQYF. The DNA for the CDR3 is TGCGCCAGCAGCCCACCGGGACAGGGGGGGGAGACCCAGTACTTC.

V gene TRBV6-5 combines with J gene TRBJ2-1; D may be TRBD2 (6 bases). Trimming removed 6 bases from V and 10 bases from J, with 10 bases in between. There are 11 residues in the CDR3. Germline values: CDR1 MNHEY, CDR2 SVGAGI. The CDR3 spells CASRREAEQFF. In nucleotides, the CDR3 is TGTGCCAGCAGGAGGGAGGCAGAGCAGTTCTTC.

The genes are TRBV11-2 and TRBJ1-2; 8 nucleotides agree with TRBD1. The junction had 15 bases not matched to a gene; V was cut back by 4 bases and J by 2 bases. This CDR3 region has 18 residues. Germline CDR1 reads SGHAT; CDR2 reads FQNNGV. CDR3: CASSSNPSTGQENYGYTF. The CDR3 nucleotides are TGTGCCAGCAGCTCTAACCCCTCTACGGGACAGGAGAACTATGGCTACACCTTC.

The rearrangement links TRBV9 to TRBJ2-3; 8 bases agree with TRBD2. The CDR3 extends over 17 amino acids. Germline V gene data show CDR1 as SGDLS and CDR2 as YYNGEE. The J segment lost 2 bases and the V segment lost 2 bases, leaving 10 bases of the junction unmatched. This CDR3 is CASSVIPSGGTTDTQYF. The CDR3 DNA follows: TGTGCCAGCAGCGTGATTCCCAGCGGGGGAACCACAGATACGCAGTATTTT.

The chain has TRBV19 and TRBJ2-2; 10 positions agree with TRBD2. The CDR3 sequence is 15 residues long. The junction had 3 bases not matched to a gene; V was cut back by 8 bases and J by 0 bases. Per germline, CDR1 LNHDA and CDR2 SQIVND (reference sequence). In DNA, the CDR3 is TGTGCCAGTTGGACTAGCGGCGCGAACACCGGGGAGCTGTTTTTT. This encodes CASWTSGANTGELFF.

This sequence joins TRBV7-3 and TRBJ2-3; 11 bases map to TRBD2. The CDR3 sequence is 16 residues long. V lost 5 bases to trimming and J lost 4 bases; unmatched junction nucleotides: 8. Germline CDR1 is SGHTA and CDR2 is FQGTGA. The CDR3 sequence: CASSLPGSGRADTQYF. CDR3 coding DNA: TGTGCCAGCAGCCTCCCGGGTAGCGGGAGGGCAGATACGCAGTATTTT.

This sequence joins TRBV9 and TRBJ1-1; unclear D gene. The CDR3 runs to 14 residues. Per germline, CDR1 SGDLS and CDR2 YYNGEE. The germline V and J ends were trimmed by 0 bases and 1 base, with 7 bases remaining between them. The CDR3 loop reads CASSVGLANTEAFF. CDR3 nucleotides: TGTGCCAGCAGCGTAGGGTTGGCGAACACTGAAGCTTTCTTT. The variable domain in full, completed from reference TRBV9 and TRBJ1-1, reads DSGVTQTPKHLITATGQRVTLRCSPRSGDLSVYWYQQSLDQGLQFLIQYYNGEERAKGNILERFSAQQFPDLHSELNLSSLELGDSALYFCASSVGLANTEAFFGQGTRLTVV.

Written as DNA, the CDR3 is TGTGCCAGCTCCTCGGCGGACAACAATCAGCCCCAGCATTTT. This translates into CASSSADNNQPQHF. The gene calls are TRBV18 and TRBJ1-5; tentatively, D is TRBD1 (5 bases). The germline V gene has CDR1 KGHSH and CDR2 LQKENI. V was pared by 6 bases and J by 3 bases, with 12 bases between. CDR3 length equals 14 residues.

V gene TRBV11-3 combines with J gene TRBJ2-3; TRBD2 agrees at 9 bases. Trimming at V came to 4 bases and at J to 8 bases, leaving 13 bases not matched to a gene. CDR3 size: 16 residues. Per germline, CDR1 SGHNT and CDR2 YENEEA. Here the CDR3 DNA reads TGTGCCAGCAGCTCCGTAGCGGGGGAGCTTGGGTCTACGCAGTATTTT. Amino acids: CASSSVAGELGSTQYF. Full variable domain (remainder filled in from reference TRBV11-3 and TRBJ2-3): EAGVVQSPRYKIIEKKQPVAFWCNPISGHNTLYWYLQNLGQGPELLIRYENEEAVDDSQLPKDRFSAERLKGVDSTLKIQPAELGDSAVYLCASSSVAGELGSTQYFGPGTRLTVL.

This clone has a single count. V usage is TRBV11-3 and J usage is TRBJ2-1, with 8 nucleotides matching TRBD1. V shed 0 bases, J shed 8 bases, and the junction held 12 bases outside the gene matches. Germline CDR1 SGHNT, CDR2 YENEEA. CDR3 size: 17 residues. CDR3 sequence: CASSLDFRTGLFYEQFF. As DNA, the CDR3 is TGTGCCAGCAGCTTAGATTTCCGGACAGGGTTGTTTTATGAGCAGTTCTTC.

The J gene is TRBJ2-5, the V gene TRBV28; TRBD2 matches at 14 bases. The CDR3 is made up of 15 amino acids. Trimming at V came to 6 bases and at J to 4 bases, leaving 4 bases not matched to a gene. CDR1 MDHEN and CDR2 SYDVKM come from the germline V gene. In nucleotides, the CDR3 is TGTGCCAGCAGCCCCGGGACTAGCGGGAGAGAGACCCAGTACTTC. It encodes CASSPGTSGRETQYF.

This sequence joins TRBV5-1 and TRBJ2-7; D perhaps matches TRBD2 (8 bases). Germline V gene lookup returns CDR1 SGHRS and CDR2 YFSETQ. This CDR3 has 12 residues. The V gene lost 7 bases and the J gene lost 9 bases, with 17 bases spanning the gap. CDR3 in DNA: TGCGCCAGCCGGGGGGGAACAGGGGTGCAGTACTTC. Its translation is CASRGGTGVQYF. Drawing the rest from reference TRBV5-1 and TRBJ2-7, the complete variable domain is KAGVTQTPRYLIKTRGQQVTLSCSPISGHRSVSWYQQTPGQGLQFLFEYFSETQRNKGNFPGRFSGRQFSNSRSEMNVSTLELGDSALYLCASRGGTGVQYFGPGTRLTVT.

This clone was counted between two and nine times. This rearrangement joins TRBV7-9 to TRBJ1-5; D is possibly TRBD1 (6 bases). The V end lost 3 bases, the J end lost 3 bases, and 18 bases lay between the germline ends. Germline values: CDR1 SEHNR, CDR2 FQNEAQ (reference sequence). The CDR3 loop spans 17 amino acids. The CDR3 region is CASSFGGGGADNQPQHF. The DNA of the CDR3 is TGTGCCAGCAGCTTTGGGGGAGGGGGAGCGGACAATCAGCCCCAGCATTTT. Filled out from reference TRBV7-9 and TRBJ1-5, the complete variable domain reads DTGVSQNPRHKITKRGQNVTFRCDPISEHNRLYWYRQTLGQGPEFLTYFQNEAQLEKSRLLSDRFSAERPKGSFSTLEIQRTEQGDSAMYLCASSFGGGGADNQPQHFGDGTRLSIL.

The rearrangement joins TRBV28 to TRBJ1-1; D may be TRBD1 (5 bases). From germline, CDR1 is MDHEN and CDR2 SYDVKM. V gave up 1 base and J gave up 3 bases, with 15 bases separating them. The CDR3 spans 16 residues. CDR3 nucleotides: TGTGCCAGCAGTTTATATGGCTGGCAGGGATACACTGAAGCTTTCTTT. Translating gives CASSLYGWQGYTEAFF.

The chain joins TRBV13 to TRBJ2-7; TRBD1 matches 7 bases. The CDR3 has 14 amino acids. Per the germline V gene, CDR1 is PRHDT and CDR2 is FYEKMQ (reference sequence). Trimming removed 4 bases from V and 0 bases from J; junction bases left unmatched: 3. The DNA for the CDR3 is TGTGCCAGCAGCTCGACAGGGAGCTCCTACGAGCAGTACTTC. Translating it yields CASSSTGSSYEQYF.

This clone was counted a single time. The chain uses TRBV7-9 and TRBJ1-3, with 7 bases fitting TRBD1. Germline V lookup: CDR1 SEHNR, CDR2 FQNEAQ (reference sequence). The CDR3 contains 15 residues. Trimming took 4 bases from V and 2 from J; bases not matched to a gene: 5. In DNA, the CDR3 is TGTGCCAGCAGCTCAACAGGGGAGCCTGGAAACACCATATATTTT. Translation gives CASSSTGEPGNTIYF.

The rearrangement joins TRBV19 to TRBJ2-3, with D uncertain. Germline CDR1 LNHDA, CDR2 SQIVND (reference sequence). V was shortened by 4 bases and J by 8 bases, with 19 bases between the two germline ends. The length of the CDR3 is 15 residues. The CDR3 DNA sequence: TGTGCCAGTAGTAACCGGGTTAGTGGGTCTGGTACGCAGTATTTT. This codes for CASSNRVSGSGTQYF.

The chain employs TRBV11-2 and TRBJ2-5; TRBD1 aligns across 7 bases. J gave up 5 bases and V 0 bases, and 9 bases lay outside the gene matches. The germline gives CDR1 SGHAT, CDR2 FQNNGV. The CDR3 loop spans 16 amino acids. The CDR3, as DNA: TGTGCCAGCAGCTTAGAGGGGACAGCCGGGCGGGAGACCCAGTACTTC. Encoded protein: CASSLEGTAGRETQYF.

The chain couples TRBV28 to TRBJ2-7; TRBD2 agrees at 7 bases. The length of the CDR3 is 15 residues. Germline CDR1 MDHEN, CDR2 SYDVKM. V shed 2 bases, J shed 0 bases, and the junction held 4 bases outside the gene matches. CDR3 loop: CASSLGGGNSYEQYF. Here the CDR3 DNA reads TGTGCCAGCAGTTTAGGGGGAGGGAACTCCTACGAGCAGTACTTC.

This rearrangement joins TRBV18 to TRBJ2-6; D is undetermined. The CDR3 sequence is 15 residues long. CDR1 and CDR2 from the germline V gene are KGHSH and LQKENI. V lost 3 bases and J lost 0, with 6 bases in between. CDR3 nucleotide sequence: TGTGCCAGCTCACCGGTGAGCTCTGGGGCCAACGTCCTGACTTTC. It yields the protein CASSPVSSGANVLTF.

The rearrangement links TRBV5-1 to TRBJ2-2; weak D call: TRBD1 (5 bases). CDR1 is SGHRS and CDR2 is YFSETQ in the germline V gene. V dropped 1 base and J dropped 1 base, with 8 bases sitting between them. CDR3 length: 15 residues. CDR3 protein: CASSLSGRNTGELFF. DNA for the CDR3: TGCGCCAGCAGCTTGTCAGGGCGGAACACCGGGGAGCTGTTTTTT. The whole variable domain, remainder taken from reference TRBV5-1 and TRBJ2-2, is KAGVTQTPRYLIKTRGQQVTLSCSPISGHRSVSWYQQTPGQGLQFLFEYFSETQRNKGNFPGRFSGRQFSNSRSEMNVSTLELGDSALYLCASSLSGRNTGELFFGEGSRLTVL.

The chain combines TRBV18 with TRBJ1-4; D gene ambiguous. This CDR3 has 15 amino acids. The germline V gene has CDR1 KGHSH and CDR2 LQKENI. The ends were cut back, 1 base at V and 6 bases at J, with 12 bases in the middle. The CDR3 loop reads CASSPRLGGDEKLFF. The CDR3 DNA reads TGTGCCAGCTCACCACGGCTGGGAGGCGATGAAAAACTGTTTTTT.

This chain's CDR3 is CASSVGAGGPPETQYF. CDR3 nucleotides: TGTGCCAGCAGCGTAGGCGCGGGAGGGCCCCCAGAGACCCAGTACTTC. The rearrangement links TRBV9 to TRBJ2-5, with TRBD2 matching 9 bases. This CDR3 is built from 16 residues. V lost 0 bases, J lost 4 bases, and 7 bases stayed unmatched. Germline CDR1 SGDLS, CDR2 YYNGEE.

The chain is built from TRBV5-5 and TRBJ1-5; no clear D gene. V gave up 4 bases and J gave up 2 bases, with 16 bases separating them. This CDR3 comprises 16 residues. The germline gives CDR1 SGHKS, CDR2 YYEKEE (reference sequence). The CDR3 DNA is TGTGCCAGCAGCGTCAACCCGTCGGTGGGCAATCAGCCCCAGCATTTT. This gives the protein CASSVNPSVGNQPQHF.

The sample holds a few counts of this clone. V is TRBV28 and J is TRBJ1-5, with 8 bases aligning to TRBD1. The CDR3 consists of 16 residues. Germline values: CDR1 MDHEN, CDR2 SYDVKM. With V trimmed by 5 bases and J by 2 bases, 8 bases remained unmatched. CDR3 sequence reads: CASSPGTGGGNQPQHF. The DNA for the CDR3 is TGTGCCAGCAGTCCCGGGACAGGTGGTGGCAATCAGCCCCAGCATTTT.